These T cell receptor beta chains were read from a single sample in a study of shared clonotypes between healthy human individuals. Measured with immunoSEQ multiplex PCR; TCRdb has only the in-frame clones, and not every one. The table has about 700,000 clones, just over 90% seen once; the top ten hold 24%. The sequencing input was naive CD8+ T cells sorted from blood. The receptors originated from a man aged 30-40 years in good health. Both conserved end residues are part of each CDR3. D genes are given only for firm matches. Clone size is shown for a subset of rows, as once, few, many or a class of expanded clone.

cdr3_aa cdr3_nt j_call d_call v_call clone_size
CASSLWGLAGGMGETQYF TGTGCCAGCAGCTTATGGGGACTAGCGGGAGGGATGGGAGAGACCCAGTACTTC TRBJ2-5 TRBD2 TRBV11-2 .
CAWRVGNTIYF TGTGCCTGGAGAGTAGGAAACACCATATATTTT TRBJ1-3 . TRBV30 .
CASSTDLGRRELFF TGTGCCAGCTCAACGGATCTGGGGAGGCGGGAGCTGTTTTTT TRBJ2-2 . TRBV27 .
CASSQERGLAAYNEQFF TGCGCCAGCAGCCAAGAGAGGGGACTAGCGGCCTACAATGAGCAGTTCTTC TRBJ2-1 TRBD2 TRBV4-1 once
CASSTASGRPPYEQYF TGTGCCAGCAGCACCGCTAGCGGGCGGCCCCCCTACGAGCAGTACTTC TRBJ2-7 TRBD2 TRBV7-9 .
CASSLGGGGAGANVLTF TGTGCCAGCAGCTTAGGAGGTGGGGGCGCTGGGGCCAACGTCCTGACTTTC TRBJ2-6 . TRBV7-9 .
CASSIGTHRRETQYF TGTGCCAGCAGCATCGGGACTCATAGACGGGAGACCCAGTACTTC TRBJ2-5 . TRBV7-3 .
CASSDHRQGYEQYF TGTGCCAGCAGTGATCATAGACAGGGCTACGAGCAGTACTTC TRBJ2-7 TRBD1 TRBV6-1 .
CASSYRTSRSYNEQFF TGTGCCAGCAGTTACCGGACTAGCCGCTCCTACAATGAGCAGTTCTTC TRBJ2-1 TRBD2 TRBV27 .
CASSLRFGNTEAFF TGCGCCAGCAGCCTCAGATTTGGGAACACTGAAGCTTTCTTT TRBJ1-1 . TRBV4-1 few
CASSSRTSGRTDTQYF TGTGCCAGCAGCTCCCGGACTAGCGGGAGGACAGATACGCAGTATTTT TRBJ2-3 TRBD2 TRBV5-6 .
CASSSSGAAPYF TGTGCCAGCAGCTCCTCAGGGGCCGCCCCGTACTTC TRBJ2-7 . TRBV7-9 .
CASSRGAGSVTEAFF TGTGCCAGTAGTAGGGGAGCCGGGTCGGTCACTGAAGCTTTCTTT TRBJ1-1 . TRBV19 once
CASSYISSGANVLTF TGTGCCAGCAGCTATATAAGCTCTGGGGCCAACGTCCTGACTTTC TRBJ2-6 . TRBV5-6 .
CASSLAGREGHNEQFF TGTGCCAGCAGCTTAGCGGGGCGGGAGGGCCACAATGAGCAGTTCTTC TRBJ2-1 TRBD2 TRBV11-3 once
CASSLGGPMSVLWNEQFF TGCGCCAGCAGCTTGGGGGGACCGATGTCGGTTTTGTGGAATGAGCAGTTCTTC TRBJ2-1 . TRBV5-1 .
CASSPPQFGRGYEQYF TGTGCCAGCTCACCACCACAGTTCGGCAGGGGCTACGAGCAGTACTTC TRBJ2-7 . TRBV18 .
CASSAAGLAGPTDTQYF TGTGCCAGCAGTGCCGCCGGACTAGCGGGACCCACAGATACGCAGTATTTT TRBJ2-3 TRBD2 TRBV2 .
CASSLEGLSPQVDTQYF TGTGCCAGCAGCTTAGAAGGACTATCACCCCAAGTGGATACGCAGTATTTT TRBJ2-3 . TRBV7-8 once
CASSPRDIYNEQFF TGTGCCAGCAGCCCTCGGGACATCTACAATGAGCAGTTCTTC TRBJ2-1 . TRBV11-2 .
CSVEDPPLVGWETQYF TGCAGCGTTGAAGATCCTCCCCTCGTAGGCTGGGAGACCCAGTACTTC TRBJ2-5 . TRBV29-1 .
CASSQDQGYEQYF TGCGCCAGCAGCCAAGATCAGGGCTACGAGCAGTACTTC TRBJ2-7 . TRBV4-1 .
CASSQEPTGANVLTF TGCGCCAGCAGCCAAGAGCCAACAGGGGCCAACGTCCTGACTTTC TRBJ2-6 . TRBV4-1 .